Below, 31 T cell receptor beta chains from the same sample are listed, as sequenced in a study of blood T cell repertoires in COVID-19. Sequencing used immunoSEQ multiplex PCR; TCRdb keeps in-frame clones, though not all of them. Of under 350,000 clones listed, less than 85% are singletons. Material for sequencing was peripheral blood. The receptor set was obtained from a man between 60 and 75 years old who had recovered from COVID-19.

The V call is TRBV9, the J call TRBJ2-2; 8 nucleotides match TRBD2. CDR1 is SGDLS and CDR2 is YYNGEE in the germline V gene. The ends lost 0 bases at V and 6 bases at J; junction bases unmatched: 1. The CDR3 runs 14 residues. The CDR3 nucleotides read TGTGCCAGCAGCGTAGTAGCGGGATCCGGGGAGCTGTTTTTT. Amino acid sequence: CASSVVAGSGELFF. Complete variable domain (other parts from reference TRBV9 and TRBJ2-2): DSGVTQTPKHLITATGQRVTLRCSPRSGDLSVYWYQQSLDQGLQFLIQYYNGEERAKGNILERFSAQQFPDLHSELNLSSLELGDSALYFCASSVVAGSGELFFGEGSRLTVL.

The V and J genes are TRBV5-6 and TRBJ1-1, with a weak D call TRBD1 (6 bases). The germline V gene encodes CDR1 SGHDT and CDR2 YYEEEE. V was trimmed by 4 bases and J by 5 bases, leaving 18 bases between them. The CDR3 is 15 residues long. The CDR3 protein is CASSLWSRGGTEAFF. CDR3 coding DNA: TGTGCCAGCAGCCTTTGGAGTAGGGGGGGAACTGAAGCTTTCTTT.

This chain uses TRBV5-1 with TRBJ2-2; D is possibly TRBD2 (6 bases). The CDR3 extends over 15 amino acids. Germline V gene data show CDR1 as SGHRS and CDR2 as YFSETQ. The ends were cut back, 0 bases at V and 4 bases at J, with 10 bases in the middle. CDR3 sequence (DNA): TGCGCCAGCAGCTTGGGACTAGTGGTCACCGGGGAGCTGTTTTTT. Translating it yields CASSLGLVVTGELFF.

This rearrangement joins TRBV9 to TRBJ2-3, with TRBD2 identical over 13 bases. Per the germline V gene, CDR1 is SGDLS and CDR2 is YYNGEE. After removal of 4 bases from V and 2 bases from J, the junction contained 7 bases not matched to a gene. This CDR3 contains 17 residues. CDR3 protein: CASSPGLAGDYTDTQYF. Here the CDR3 DNA reads TGTGCCAGCAGCCCCGGACTAGCGGGAGACTACACAGATACGCAGTATTTT. The full variable domain, its missing parts supplied by reference TRBV9 and TRBJ2-3, is DSGVTQTPKHLITATGQRVTLRCSPRSGDLSVYWYQQSLDQGLQFLIQYYNGEERAKGNILERFSAQQFPDLHSELNLSSLELGDSALYFCASSPGLAGDYTDTQYFGPGTRLTVL.

This chain uses TRBV18 with TRBJ1-2, with D maybe TRBD1 (5 bases). Germline loops: CDR1 KGHSH, CDR2 LQKENI. The V and J ends lost 3 bases and 0 bases respectively, with 8 bases between them. This CDR3 contains 14 residues. Written as DNA, the CDR3 is TGTGCCAGCTCACCGACAGTCCCTAACTATGGCTACACCTTC. Translation: CASSPTVPNYGYTF. The full variable domain, in which reference TRBV18 and TRBJ1-2 provide the parts outside the CDR3, is NAGVMQNPRHLVRRRGQEARLRCSPMKGHSHVYWYRQLPEEGLKFMVYLQKENIIDESGMPKERFSAEFPKEGPSILRIQQVVRGDSAAYFCASSPTVPNYGYTFGSGTRLTVV.

This clone was seen just once. The genes are TRBV3-1 (or the pseudogene TRBV3-2) and TRBJ1-3, with D perhaps TRBD1 (6 bases). Germline CDR1 is LGHDT and CDR2 is YNNKEL (reference sequence). With 4 bases removed from V and 2 bases from J, the gap between germline ends came to 9 bases. The CDR3 is 14 amino acids. The CDR3 region has the DNA TGTGCCAGCAGCCCACAGGGAACTGGAAACACCATATATTTT. Its translation: CASSPQGTGNTIYF.

In its sample, this clone was seen a few times. The chain combines TRBV2 with TRBJ2-3; TRBD2 matches 11 bases. This CDR3 has 16 amino acids. V lost 4 bases and J lost 2; bases outside the gene matches: 5. The germline V gene has CDR1 SNHLY and CDR2 FYNNEI. CDR3 nucleotide sequence: TGTGCCAGCAGTGGGCCGGGACTAGCGGCCACAGATACGCAGTATTTT. As protein: CASSGPGLAATDTQYF.

The V gene is TRBV5-1, the J gene TRBJ1-2, with D perhaps TRBD1 (5 bases). Germline V lookup: CDR1 SGHRS, CDR2 YFSETQ. The ends were cut back, 6 bases at V and 1 base at J, with 13 bases in the middle. This CDR3 has 14 residues. CDR3 region: CASMGGTLNYGYTF. CDR3 in DNA: TGCGCCAGCATGGGGGGGACTCTTAACTATGGCTACACCTTC.

This rearrangement joins TRBV3-1 (or the pseudogene TRBV3-2) to TRBJ2-3; 7 nucleotides agree with TRBD1. J lost 9 bases, V lost 5 bases, and 5 bases had no gene match. Per germline, CDR1 LGHDT and CDR2 YNNKEL (reference sequence). This CDR3 has 12 amino acids. The CDR3 bases are TGTGCCAGCAGCTTGGGACAGACGACGCAGTATTTT. The encoded protein is CASSLGQTTQYF.

This rearrangement joins TRBV19 to TRBJ2-2; D gene ambiguous. Germline CDR1 reads LNHDA; CDR2 reads SQIVND (reference sequence). This CDR3 contains 13 residues. V lost 5 bases to trimming and J lost 1 base, with 5 bases between them. The CDR3 here is CASSPLNTGELFF. CDR3 nucleotide sequence: TGTGCCAGTAGTCCCTTGAACACCGGGGAGCTGTTTTTT.

This chain links TRBV30 with TRBJ2-3, with TRBD2 matching 10 bases. The CDR3 runs to 13 residues. Germline V CDR1 and CDR2: GTSNPN, SVGIG (reference sequence). Trimming removed 5 bases from V and 6 bases from J; junction bases left unmatched: 5. DNA of the CDR3: TGTGCCTGGCTAGCGGGGGCACGGGATACGCAGTATTTT. This sequence encodes CAWLAGARDTQYF.

This sequence joins TRBV10-3 and TRBJ2-7; D not certain. This CDR3 is built from 14 residues. The V gene's germline CDR1 is ENHRY and CDR2 SYGVKD. V lost 0 bases and J lost 6, with 12 bases in between. The CDR3 coding sequence is TGTGCCATCAGTGAGTCAGCAGTGAACAGCGAGCAGTACTTC. It codes for CAISESAVNSEQYF.

The V and J genes are TRBV2 and TRBJ2-2; tentative D call: TRBD2 (5 bases). The CDR3 has 13 amino acids. Germline assignment: CDR1 SNHLY and CDR2 FYNNEI. The germline V and J ends were trimmed by 4 bases and 8 bases, with 11 bases remaining between them. The CDR3 nucleotides are TGTGCCAGCAGTGTTAGCGCGAGAGGGGAGCTGTTTTTT. This sequence encodes CASSVSARGELFF.

This clone was counted a single time. This chain links TRBV25-1 with TRBJ1-4; TRBD1 might be the D (6 bases). The CDR3 consists of 16 residues. Germline V gives CDR1 MGHDK, CDR2 SYGVNS. V was cut by 8 bases and J by 1 base, with 17 bases left in between. The CDR3 nucleotides read TGTGCCAGCGGCTCCTCTCGAGGGGGAACTAATGAAAAACTGTTTTTT. This encodes CASGSSRGGTNEKLFF.

V usage is TRBV7-9 and J usage is TRBJ1-4, with 7 nucleotides matching TRBD1. V gave up 3 bases and J gave up 0 bases; unmatched junction bases: 10. The CDR3 is made up of 18 amino acids. Germline V gene data show CDR1 as SEHNR and CDR2 as FQNEAQ (reference sequence). CDR3 nucleotides: TGTGCCAGCAGCTTGCCCACCAGGGGGTTTGCAACTAATGAAAAACTGTTTTTT. Protein product: CASSLPTRGFATNEKLFF.

J is TRBJ2-7 and V is TRBV6-1; D perhaps matches TRBD1 (6 bases). Per the germline V gene, CDR1 is MNHNS and CDR2 is SASEGT. The CDR3 loop spans 11 amino acids. Trimming removed 3 bases from V and 13 bases from J, with 13 bases in between. The CDR3 DNA follows: TGTGCCAGCAGTGACCAAGGGGGTCTATACTTC. This gives the protein CASSDQGGLYF.

This clone came up a few times. This chain connects TRBV5-5 to TRBJ2-1; 11 bases line up with TRBD2. The CDR3 runs 15 residues. Per the germline V gene, CDR1 is SGHKS and CDR2 is YYEKEE (reference sequence). The DNA for the CDR3 is TGTGCTACGCTAGCGGGAGGATCCTCCTACAATGAGCAGTTCTTC. Its protein is CATLAGGSSYNEQFF.

CDR3 sequence reads: CSASATGGGYGYTF. CDR3 in DNA: TGCAGTGCTAGTGCAACAGGGGGGGGCTATGGCTACACCTTC. V usage is TRBV20-1 and J usage is TRBJ1-2, with 8 nucleotides matching TRBD1. CDR1 DFQATT and CDR2 SNEGSKA come from the germline V gene (reference sequence). This CDR3 is built from 14 residues. J lost 4 bases, V lost 3 bases, and 7 bases had no gene match.

The chain employs TRBV27 and TRBJ2-7; 9 bases align to TRBD1. Germline values: CDR1 MNHEY, CDR2 SMNVEV (reference sequence). V lost 2 bases, J lost 5 bases, and 4 bases stayed unmatched. The CDR3 covers 14 residues. The CDR3 protein is CASSLRDRDHEQYF. CDR3 DNA sequence: TGTGCCAGCAGTTTAAGGGACAGGGACCACGAGCAGTACTTC.

This chain links TRBV7-9 with TRBJ1-5, with D possibly matching TRBD1 (5 bases). Germline-derived CDR1 and CDR2 are SEHNR and FQNEAQ (reference sequence). The germline V and J ends were trimmed by 11 bases and 4 bases, with 12 bases remaining between them. CDR3 size: 12 residues. The CDR3 sequence is CASAGENQPQHF. CDR3 bases: TGTGCCTCGGCGGGGGAAAATCAGCCCCAGCATTTT.

This clone was seen just once. The chain is built from TRBV6-1 and TRBJ1-5, with TRBD1 identical over 10 bases. The CDR3 spans 16 residues. Germline loops: CDR1 MNHNS, CDR2 SASEGT. The ends lost 3 bases at V and 6 bases at J; junction bases unmatched: 8. The CDR3 sequence is CASSDRRDRGSQPQHF. The CDR3 nucleotides are TGTGCCAGCAGTGATAGGAGGGACAGGGGTAGTCAGCCCCAGCATTTT.

The V call is TRBV4-1, the J call TRBJ2-1; TRBD1 agrees at 7 bases. The CDR3 covers 16 residues. The germline V gene has CDR1 MGHRA and CDR2 YSYEKL. V lost 2 bases and J lost 2; bases outside the gene matches: 6. In DNA, the CDR3 is TGCGCCAGCAGCCAACCTGACAGGGCCCCCTACAATGAGCAGTTCTTC. Protein: CASSQPDRAPYNEQFF.

Comment on this clone: Other nucleotide sequences in the sample specify the same CDR3. This chain links TRBV18 with TRBJ2-7; 8 bases are a match to TRBD2. J gave up 2 bases and V 4 bases, and 1 base lay outside the gene matches. Germline CDR1 reads KGHSH; CDR2 reads LQKENI. The CDR3 loop spans 13 amino acids. The CDR3 loop reads CASSLSGTYEQYF. The CDR3 region has the DNA TGTGCCAGCTCACTTAGCGGGACCTACGAGCAGTACTTC.

This chain connects TRBV29-1 to TRBJ2-1, with D perhaps TRBD1 (6 bases). The CDR3 has 15 amino acids. Germline loops: CDR1 SQVTM, CDR2 ANQGSEA. Trimming cost V 1 base and J 5 bases, with 15 bases left between them. Here the CDR3 DNA reads TGCAGCGTTGAAGGGTCGACAGGTGACCACAATGAGCAGTTCTTC. This encodes CSVEGSTGDHNEQFF.

J is TRBJ2-7 and V is TRBV7-9; 8 bases are a match to TRBD1. This CDR3 region has 14 residues. Trimming took 8 bases from V and 1 from J; bases not matched to a gene: 7. Germline V gene sequence: CDR1 SEHNR, CDR2 FQNEAQ (reference sequence). The CDR3 region has the DNA TGTGCCAGCGCAGGACAGGGTGTTTCCTACGAGCAGTACTTC. The encoded protein is CASAGQGVSYEQYF.

This sequence joins TRBV3-1 (or the pseudogene TRBV3-2) and TRBJ2-2; 10 bases are shared with TRBD2. The CDR3 has 18 amino acids. Germline lookup yields CDR1 LGHDT and CDR2 YNNKEL (reference sequence). V trimming: 3 bases; J trimming: 4 bases; junction bases outside the gene matches: 11. The CDR3 region has the DNA TGTGCCAGCAGCCAGGTCAGGCTAGCGGGAGCCCGCACCGGGGAGCTGTTTTTT. Residues: CASSQVRLAGARTGELFF.

The gene calls are TRBV3-1 (or the pseudogene TRBV3-2) and TRBJ2-5; 8 bases match TRBD1. CDR3 length equals 15 residues. From germline, CDR1 is LGHDT and CDR2 YNNKEL (reference sequence). V shed 1 base and J 4 bases; nucleotides not matched to a gene: 5. The CDR3 here is CASSQGTQGAETQYF. CDR3 coding DNA: TGTGCCAGCAGCCAAGGAACGCAGGGGGCAGAGACCCAGTACTTC.

The V call is TRBV6-5, the J call TRBJ1-5; TRBD1 matches 10 bases. Germline CDR1 MNHEY, CDR2 SVGAGI. This CDR3 spans 15 amino acids. The V segment lost 9 bases and the J segment 6 bases; nucleotides outside the gene matches: 11. CDR3 DNA sequence: TGTGCCAGTTACAGTCAGACAGGGGGCGGTCAGCCCCAGCATTTT. It specifies CASYSQTGGGQPQHF.

With respect to this clone: One end of the junction varies from germline; a read error may be responsible. This chain connects TRBV5-1 to TRBJ2-5; D possibly corresponds to TRBD2 (6 bases). CDR3 length: 14 amino acids. CDR1 and CDR2 (germline): SGHRS, YFSETQ. The CDR3 DNA follows: TGCGCCAGCAGCGCCGTGGGAGGAGGAGAGGCCCAGTACTTC. As protein: CASSAVGGGEAQYF.

The rearrangement joins TRBV6-2 or TRBV6-3 to TRBJ2-7; D perhaps matches TRBD1 (6 bases). Between the trimmed V and J ends, which lost 6 bases and 5 bases, there was a span of 20 bases. The germline CDR1 and CDR2 sequences are MNHEY and SVGEGT. The CDR3 totals 15 residues. As DNA, the CDR3 is TGTGCCAGCAGCACCGCCCTGTTACAGGGCCACGAGCAGTACTTC. Translating gives CASSTALLQGHEQYF.

V and J are TRBV3-1 (or the pseudogene TRBV3-2) and TRBJ2-1, with TRBD2 matching over 9 bases. Germline V gene sequence: CDR1 LGHDT, CDR2 YNNKEL (reference sequence). There are 18 residues in the CDR3. With V trimmed by 1 base and J by 3 bases, 10 bases remained unmatched. Here the CDR3 reads CASSQGRTSELGYNEQFF. CDR3 coding DNA: TGTGCCAGCAGCCAAGGCCGGACTAGCGAGTTAGGCTACAATGAGCAGTTCTTC.